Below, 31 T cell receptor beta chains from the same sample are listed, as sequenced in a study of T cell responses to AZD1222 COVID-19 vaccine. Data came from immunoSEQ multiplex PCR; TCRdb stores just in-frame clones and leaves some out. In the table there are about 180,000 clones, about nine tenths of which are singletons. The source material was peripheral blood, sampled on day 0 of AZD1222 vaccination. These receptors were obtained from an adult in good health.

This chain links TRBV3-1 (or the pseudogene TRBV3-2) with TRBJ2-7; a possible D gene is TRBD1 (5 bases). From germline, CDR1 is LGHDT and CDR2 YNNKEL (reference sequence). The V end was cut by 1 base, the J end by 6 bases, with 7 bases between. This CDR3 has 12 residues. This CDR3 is CASSQGTIEQYF. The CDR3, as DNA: TGTGCCAGCAGCCAAGGGACAATCGAGCAGTACTTC.

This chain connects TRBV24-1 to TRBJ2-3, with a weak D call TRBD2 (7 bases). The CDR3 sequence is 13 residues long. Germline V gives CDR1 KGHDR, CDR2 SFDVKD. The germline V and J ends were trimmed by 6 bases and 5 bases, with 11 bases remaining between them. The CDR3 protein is CATSSGGGDTQYF. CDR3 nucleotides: TGTGCCACCAGTTCGGGGGGCGGAGATACGCAGTATTTT.

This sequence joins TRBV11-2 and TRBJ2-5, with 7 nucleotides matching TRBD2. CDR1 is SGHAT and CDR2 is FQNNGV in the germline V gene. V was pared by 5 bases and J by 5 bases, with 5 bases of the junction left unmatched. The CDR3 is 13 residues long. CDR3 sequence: CASSHPGGETQYF. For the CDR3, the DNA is TGTGCCAGCAGCCACCCCGGGGGGGAGACCCAGTACTTC. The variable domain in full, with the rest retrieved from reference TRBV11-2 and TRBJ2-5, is EAGVAQSPRYKIIEKRQSVAFWCNPISGHATLYWYQQILGQGPKLLIQFQNNGVVDDSQLPKDRFSAERLKGVDSTLKIQPAKLEDSAVYLCASSHPGGETQYFGPGTRLLVL.

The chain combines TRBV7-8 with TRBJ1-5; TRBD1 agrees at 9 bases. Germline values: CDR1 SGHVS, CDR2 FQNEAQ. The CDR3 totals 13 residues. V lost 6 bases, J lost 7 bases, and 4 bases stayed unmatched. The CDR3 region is CASRMDRGQPQHF. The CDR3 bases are TGTGCCAGCAGAATGGACAGGGGCCAGCCCCAGCATTTT. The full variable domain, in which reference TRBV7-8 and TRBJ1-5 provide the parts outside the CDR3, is GAGVSQSPRYKVAKRGQDVALRCDPISGHVSLFWYQQALGQGPEFLTYFQNEAQLDKSGLPSDRFFAERPEGSVSTLKIQRTQQEDSAVYLCASRMDRGQPQHFGDGTRLSIL.

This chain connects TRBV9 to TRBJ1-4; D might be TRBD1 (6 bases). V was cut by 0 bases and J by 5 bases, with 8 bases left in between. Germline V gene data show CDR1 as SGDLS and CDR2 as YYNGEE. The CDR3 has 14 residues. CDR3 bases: TGTGCCAGCAGCGTAGACGGGGGCAATGAAAAACTGTTTTTT. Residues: CASSVDGGNEKLFF.

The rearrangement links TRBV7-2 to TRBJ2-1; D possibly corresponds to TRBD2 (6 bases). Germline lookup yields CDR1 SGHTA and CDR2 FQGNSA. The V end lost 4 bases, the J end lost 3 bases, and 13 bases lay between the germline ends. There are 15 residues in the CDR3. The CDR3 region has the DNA TGTGCCAGCAGCTGGACGGGGGAATACTACAATGAGCAGTTCTTC. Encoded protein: CASSWTGEYYNEQFF.

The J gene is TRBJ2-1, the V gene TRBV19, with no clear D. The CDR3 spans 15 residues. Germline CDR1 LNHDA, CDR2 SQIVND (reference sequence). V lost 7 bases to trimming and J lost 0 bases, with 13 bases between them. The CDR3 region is CASIPTSSSYNEQFF. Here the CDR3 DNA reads TGTGCCAGTATCCCGACTTCTAGCTCCTACAATGAGCAGTTCTTC. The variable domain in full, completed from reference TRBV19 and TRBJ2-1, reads DGGITQSPKYLFRKEGQNVTLSCEQNLNHDAMYWYRQDPGQGLRLIYYSQIVNDFQKGDIAEGYSVSREKKESFPLTVTSAQKNPTAFYLCASIPTSSSYNEQFFGPGTRLTVL.

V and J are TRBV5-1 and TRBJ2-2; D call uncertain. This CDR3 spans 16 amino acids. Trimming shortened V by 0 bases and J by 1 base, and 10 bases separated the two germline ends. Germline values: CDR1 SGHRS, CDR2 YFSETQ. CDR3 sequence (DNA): TGCGCCAGCAGCTTGGCCAGCCTACAGAACACCGGGGAGCTGTTTTTT. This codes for CASSLASLQNTGELFF.

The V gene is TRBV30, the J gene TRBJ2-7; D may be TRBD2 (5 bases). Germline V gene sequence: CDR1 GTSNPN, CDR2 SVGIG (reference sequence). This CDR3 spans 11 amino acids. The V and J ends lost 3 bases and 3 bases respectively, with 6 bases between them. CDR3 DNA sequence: TGTGCCTGGAGGGGAGTCTACGAGCAGTACTTC. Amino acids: CAWRGVYEQYF.

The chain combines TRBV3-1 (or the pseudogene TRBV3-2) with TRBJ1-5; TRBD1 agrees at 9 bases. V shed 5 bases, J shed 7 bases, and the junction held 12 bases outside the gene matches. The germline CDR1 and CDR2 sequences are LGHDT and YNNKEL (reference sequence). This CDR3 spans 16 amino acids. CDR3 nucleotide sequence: TGTGCCAGCAGCTTCGGGACAGGGTCCACCCTACAGCCCCAGCATTTT. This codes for CASSFGTGSTLQPQHF.

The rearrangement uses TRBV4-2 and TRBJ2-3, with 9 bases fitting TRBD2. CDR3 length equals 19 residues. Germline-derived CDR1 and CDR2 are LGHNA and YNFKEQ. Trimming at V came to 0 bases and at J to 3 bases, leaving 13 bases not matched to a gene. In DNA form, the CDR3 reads TGTGCCAGCAGCCAAGATCCCCCCCCTGGGAGCGGGGGGACAGATACGCAGTATTTT. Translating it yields CASSQDPPPGSGGTDTQYF.

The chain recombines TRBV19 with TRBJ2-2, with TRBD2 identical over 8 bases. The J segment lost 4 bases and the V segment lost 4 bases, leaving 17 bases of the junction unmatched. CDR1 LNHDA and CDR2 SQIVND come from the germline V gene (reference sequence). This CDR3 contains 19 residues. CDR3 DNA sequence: TGTGCCAGTAGTAGAACTGTTACAGACCTAGCGGGCCTCACCGGGGAGCTGTTTTTT. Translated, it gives CASSRTVTDLAGLTGELFF.

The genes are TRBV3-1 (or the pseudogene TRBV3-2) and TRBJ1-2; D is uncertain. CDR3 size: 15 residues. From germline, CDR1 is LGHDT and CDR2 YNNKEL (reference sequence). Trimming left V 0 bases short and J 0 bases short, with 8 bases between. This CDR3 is CASSQEYGTNYGYTF. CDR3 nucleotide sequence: TGTGCCAGCAGCCAAGAATACGGAACTAACTATGGCTACACCTTC.

The CDR3: CASNKGVVDEHPYGYTF. The CDR3 region has the DNA TGTGCCAGCAACAAGGGAGTAGTAGACGAACACCCCTATGGCTACACCTTC. The rearrangement uses TRBV7-9 and TRBJ1-2; no reliable D call. CDR1 and CDR2 (germline): SEHNR, FQNEAQ (reference sequence). Trimming left V 7 bases short and J 4 bases short, with 25 bases between. CDR3 length: 17 residues. The whole variable domain, filled in from reference TRBV7-9 and TRBJ1-2, reads DTGVSQNPRHKITKRGQNVTFRCDPISEHNRLYWYRQTLGQGPEFLTYFQNEAQLEKSRLLSDRFSAERPKGSFSTLEIQRTEQGDSAMYLCASNKGVVDEHPYGYTFGSGTRLTVV.

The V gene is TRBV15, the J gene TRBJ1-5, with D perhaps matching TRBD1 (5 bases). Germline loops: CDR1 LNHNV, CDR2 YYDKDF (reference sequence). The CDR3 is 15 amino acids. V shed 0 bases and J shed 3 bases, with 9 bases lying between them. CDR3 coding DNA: TGTGCCACCAGCAGAGATAGGGGAAACAATCAGCCCCAGCATTTT. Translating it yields CATSRDRGNNQPQHF.

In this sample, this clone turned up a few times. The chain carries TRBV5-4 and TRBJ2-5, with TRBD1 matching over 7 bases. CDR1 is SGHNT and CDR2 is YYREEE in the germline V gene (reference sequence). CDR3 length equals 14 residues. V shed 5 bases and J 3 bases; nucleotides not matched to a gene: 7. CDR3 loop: CASSPGQNEETQYF. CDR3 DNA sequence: TGTGCCAGCAGTCCGGGACAGAACGAAGAGACCCAGTACTTC. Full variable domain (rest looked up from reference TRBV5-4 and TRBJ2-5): ETGVTQSPTHLIKTRGQQVTLRCSSQSGHNTVSWYQQALGQGPQFIFQYYREEENGRGNFPPRFSGLQFPNYSSELNVNALELDDSALYLCASSPGQNEETQYFGPGTRLLVL.

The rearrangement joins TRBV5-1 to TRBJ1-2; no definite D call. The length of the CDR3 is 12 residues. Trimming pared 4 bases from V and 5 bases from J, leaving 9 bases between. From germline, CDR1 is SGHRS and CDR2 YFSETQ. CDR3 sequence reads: CASSTDKYGYTF. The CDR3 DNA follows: TGCGCCAGCAGCACCGACAAGTATGGCTACACCTTC.

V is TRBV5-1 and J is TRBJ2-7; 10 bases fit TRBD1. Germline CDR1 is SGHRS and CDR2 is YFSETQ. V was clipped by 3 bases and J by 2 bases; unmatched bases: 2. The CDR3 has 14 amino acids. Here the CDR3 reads CASSWGQGTYEQYF. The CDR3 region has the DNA TGCGCCAGCAGCTGGGGACAGGGGACCTACGAGCAGTACTTC.

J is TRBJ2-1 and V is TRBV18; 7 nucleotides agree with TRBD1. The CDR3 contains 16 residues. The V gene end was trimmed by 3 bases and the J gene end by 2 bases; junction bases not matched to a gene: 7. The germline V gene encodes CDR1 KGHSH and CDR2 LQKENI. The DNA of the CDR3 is TGTGCCAGCTCACCGGGACAGTCCTTTCCCTACAATGAGCAGTTCTTC. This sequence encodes CASSPGQSFPYNEQFF.

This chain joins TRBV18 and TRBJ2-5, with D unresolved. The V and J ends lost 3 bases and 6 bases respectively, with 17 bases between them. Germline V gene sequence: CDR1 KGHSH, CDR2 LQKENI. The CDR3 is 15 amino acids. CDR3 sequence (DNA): TGTGCCAGCTCACCCCCAGACGGTCCCGTAAAGACCCAGTACTTC. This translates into CASSPPDGPVKTQYF.

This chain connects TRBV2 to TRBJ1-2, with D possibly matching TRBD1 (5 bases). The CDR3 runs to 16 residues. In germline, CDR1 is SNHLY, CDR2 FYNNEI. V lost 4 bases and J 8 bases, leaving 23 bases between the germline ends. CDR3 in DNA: TGTGCCAGCAGTGGATTCGGGACGGTGGGTTTTAGGGGCTACACCTTC. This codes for CASSGFGTVGFRGYTF.

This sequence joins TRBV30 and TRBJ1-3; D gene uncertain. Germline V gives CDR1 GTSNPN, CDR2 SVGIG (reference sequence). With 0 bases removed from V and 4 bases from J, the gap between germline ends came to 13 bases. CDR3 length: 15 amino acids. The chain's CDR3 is CAWSVRQASGNTIYF. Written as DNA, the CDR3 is TGTGCCTGGAGTGTTCGGCAGGCTAGCGGAAACACCATATATTTT.

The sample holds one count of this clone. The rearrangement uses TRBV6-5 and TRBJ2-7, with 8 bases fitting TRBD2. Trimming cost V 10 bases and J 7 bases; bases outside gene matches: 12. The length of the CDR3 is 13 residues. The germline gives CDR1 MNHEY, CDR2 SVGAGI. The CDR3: CATGGPAGDEQYF. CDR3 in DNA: TGTGCCACCGGGGGGCCAGCGGGGGATGAGCAGTACTTC.

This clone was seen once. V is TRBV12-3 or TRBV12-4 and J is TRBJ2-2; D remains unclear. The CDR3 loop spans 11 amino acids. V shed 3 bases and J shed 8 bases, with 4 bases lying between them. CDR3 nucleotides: TGTGCCAGCAGTTTTATTGGGGAGCTGTTTTTT. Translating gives CASSFIGELFF.

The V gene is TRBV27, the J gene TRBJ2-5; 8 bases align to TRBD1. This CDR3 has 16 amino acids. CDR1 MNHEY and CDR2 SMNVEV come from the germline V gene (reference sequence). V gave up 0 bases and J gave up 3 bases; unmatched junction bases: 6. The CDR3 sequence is CASSLSGTGSEETQYF. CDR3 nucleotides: TGTGCCAGCAGTTTATCGGGGACAGGCTCGGAAGAGACCCAGTACTTC.

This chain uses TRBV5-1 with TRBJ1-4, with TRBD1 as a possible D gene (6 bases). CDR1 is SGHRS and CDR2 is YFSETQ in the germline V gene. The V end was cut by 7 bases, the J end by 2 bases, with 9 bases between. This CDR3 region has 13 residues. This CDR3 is CASRGQTNEKLFF. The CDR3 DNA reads TGCGCCAGCCGTGGACAGACTAATGAAAAACTGTTTTTT.

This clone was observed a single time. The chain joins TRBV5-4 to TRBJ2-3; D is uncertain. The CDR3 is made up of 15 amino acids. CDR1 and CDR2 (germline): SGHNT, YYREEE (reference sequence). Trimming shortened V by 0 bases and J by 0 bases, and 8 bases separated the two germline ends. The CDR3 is CASSLAGPSTDTQYF. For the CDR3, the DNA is TGTGCCAGCAGCTTGGCTGGACCGAGCACAGATACGCAGTATTTT.

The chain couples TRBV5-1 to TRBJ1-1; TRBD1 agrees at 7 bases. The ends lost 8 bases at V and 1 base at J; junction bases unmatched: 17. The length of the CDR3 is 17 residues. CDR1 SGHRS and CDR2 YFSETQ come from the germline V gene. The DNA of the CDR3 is TGCGCCAGTACCCGGGACAGATCAGGCCCTGCGAACACTGAAGCTTTCTTT. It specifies CASTRDRSGPANTEAFF.

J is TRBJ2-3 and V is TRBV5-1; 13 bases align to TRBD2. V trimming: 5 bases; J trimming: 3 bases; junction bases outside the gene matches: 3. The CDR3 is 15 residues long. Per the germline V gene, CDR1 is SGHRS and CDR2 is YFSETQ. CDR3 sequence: CASRTTSGGTDTQYF. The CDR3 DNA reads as TGCGCCAGCAGGACGACTAGCGGGGGGACAGATACGCAGTATTTT.

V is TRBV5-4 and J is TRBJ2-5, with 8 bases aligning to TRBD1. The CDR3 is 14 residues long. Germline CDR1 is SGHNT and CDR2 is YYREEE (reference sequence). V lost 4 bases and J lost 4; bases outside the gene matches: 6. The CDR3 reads CASSVGTGIETQYF. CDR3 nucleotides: TGTGCCAGCAGCGTTGGGACAGGCATAGAGACCCAGTACTTC.

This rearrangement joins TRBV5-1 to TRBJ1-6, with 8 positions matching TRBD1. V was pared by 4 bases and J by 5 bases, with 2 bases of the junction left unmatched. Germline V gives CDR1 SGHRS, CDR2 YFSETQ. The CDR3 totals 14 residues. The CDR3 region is CASSHRGDNSPLHF. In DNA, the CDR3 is TGCGCCAGCAGCCACAGGGGGGATAATTCACCCCTCCACTTT.